This entry is about one T cell receptor (beta chain). The antigen is not known. Sequencing used immunoSEQ multiplex PCR; TCRdb keeps in-frame clones, though not all of them. Among about 35,000 clones listed, over 85% were seen once. Trimming removed 6 bases from V and 7 bases from J; junction bases left unmatched: 21. The germline V gene encodes CDR1 SGDLS and CDR2 YYNGEE. The CDR3 runs to 18 residues. The entry originates in a study of graft-versus-host responses after intestinal transplantation. Sequences were derived from unstimulated CD8+ T cells sorted from spleen or lymph node cells, sampled before transplant. This rearrangement joins TRBV9 to TRBJ2-1; 8 bases map to TRBD2. The sequence came from a human donor who was the organ donor for an intestinal transplant. Here the CDR3 DNA reads TGTGCCAGCATCCCCCCCACGGGGTCCCAGCGGGAGCGGAATGAGCAGTTCTTC. It specifies CASIPPTGSQRERNEQFF.